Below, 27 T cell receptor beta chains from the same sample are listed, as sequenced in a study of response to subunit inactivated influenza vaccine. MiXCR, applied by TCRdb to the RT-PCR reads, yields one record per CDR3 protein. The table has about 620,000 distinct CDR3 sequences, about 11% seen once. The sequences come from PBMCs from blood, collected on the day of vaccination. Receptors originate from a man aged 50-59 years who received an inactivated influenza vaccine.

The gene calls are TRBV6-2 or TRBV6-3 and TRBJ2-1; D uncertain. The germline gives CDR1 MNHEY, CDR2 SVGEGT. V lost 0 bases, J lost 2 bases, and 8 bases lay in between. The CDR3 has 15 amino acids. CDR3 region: CASSYSSSTYNEQFF. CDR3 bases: TGTGCCAGCAGTTACTCGTCCTCTACCTACAATGAGCAGTTCTTC.

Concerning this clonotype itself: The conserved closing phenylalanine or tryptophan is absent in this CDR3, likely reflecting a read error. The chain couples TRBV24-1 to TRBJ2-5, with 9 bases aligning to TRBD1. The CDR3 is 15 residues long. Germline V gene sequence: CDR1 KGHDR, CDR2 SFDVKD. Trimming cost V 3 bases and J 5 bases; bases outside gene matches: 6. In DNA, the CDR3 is TGTGCCACCAGTGATCCGGGACAGGGAAAGGAGACCCAGTACCTC. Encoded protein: CATSDPGQGKETQYL.

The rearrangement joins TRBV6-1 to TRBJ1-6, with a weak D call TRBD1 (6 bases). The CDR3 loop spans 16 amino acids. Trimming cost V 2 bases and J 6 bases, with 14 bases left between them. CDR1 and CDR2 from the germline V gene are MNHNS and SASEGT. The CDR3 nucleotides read TGTGCCAGCAGTGAATTCGTAGGGGGACTTAATTCACCCCTCCACTTT. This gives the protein CASSEFVGGLNSPLHF.

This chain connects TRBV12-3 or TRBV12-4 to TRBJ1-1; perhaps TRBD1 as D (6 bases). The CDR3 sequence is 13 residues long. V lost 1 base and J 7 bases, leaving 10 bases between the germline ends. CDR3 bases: TGTGCCAGCAGTTTAGGGGGGGCGGGTGAAGCTTTCTTT. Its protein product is CASSLGGAGEAFF.

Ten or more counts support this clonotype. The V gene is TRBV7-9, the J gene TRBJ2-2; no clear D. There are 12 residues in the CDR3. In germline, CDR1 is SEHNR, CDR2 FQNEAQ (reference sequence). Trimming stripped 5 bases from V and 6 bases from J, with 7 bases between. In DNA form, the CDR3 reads TGTGCCAGCAGCCCGCCGTCCGGGGAGCTGTTTTTT. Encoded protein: CASSPPSGELFF.

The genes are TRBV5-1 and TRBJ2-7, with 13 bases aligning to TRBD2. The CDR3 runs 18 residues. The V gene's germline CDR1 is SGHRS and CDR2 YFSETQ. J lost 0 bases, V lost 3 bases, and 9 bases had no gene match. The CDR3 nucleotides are TGCGCCAGCAGCTGGAGGACTAGCGGGGGCCGGAGCTCCTACGAGCAGTACTTC. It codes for CASSWRTSGGRSSYEQYF.

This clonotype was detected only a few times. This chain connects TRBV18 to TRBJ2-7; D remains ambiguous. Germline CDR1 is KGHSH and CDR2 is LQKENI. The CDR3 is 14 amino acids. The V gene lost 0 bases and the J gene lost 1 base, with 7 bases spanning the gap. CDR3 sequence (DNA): TGTGCCAGCTCACCACCGAGGAGTTCCTACGAGCAGTACTTC. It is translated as CASSPPRSSYEQYF.

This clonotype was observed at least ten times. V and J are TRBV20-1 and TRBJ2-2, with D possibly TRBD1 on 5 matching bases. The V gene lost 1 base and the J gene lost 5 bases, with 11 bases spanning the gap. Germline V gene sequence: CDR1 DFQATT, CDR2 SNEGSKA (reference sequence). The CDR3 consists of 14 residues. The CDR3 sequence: CSARALQGTGELFF. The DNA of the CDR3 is TGCAGTGCTAGAGCCCTCCAGGGTACCGGGGAGCTGTTTTTT.

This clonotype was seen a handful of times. CDR3 coding DNA: TGTGCCAGCAGTTTTTGGGACACCACGGGCGCTAATGAAAAACTGTTTTTT. It is translated as CASSFWDTTGANEKLFF. This chain uses TRBV6-5 with TRBJ1-4, with TRBD1 as a possible D gene (6 bases). The CDR3 runs to 17 residues. The V end was cut by 4 bases, the J end by 3 bases, with 18 bases between. Germline CDR1 is MNHEY and CDR2 is SVGAGI.

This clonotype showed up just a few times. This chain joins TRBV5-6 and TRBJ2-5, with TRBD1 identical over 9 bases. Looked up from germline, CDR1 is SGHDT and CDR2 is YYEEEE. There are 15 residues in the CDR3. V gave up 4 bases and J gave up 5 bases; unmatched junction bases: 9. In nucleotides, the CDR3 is TGTGCCAGCAGCCGATTAGGGACAGGGTCGGAGACCCAGTACTTC. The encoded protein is CASSRLGTGSETQYF.

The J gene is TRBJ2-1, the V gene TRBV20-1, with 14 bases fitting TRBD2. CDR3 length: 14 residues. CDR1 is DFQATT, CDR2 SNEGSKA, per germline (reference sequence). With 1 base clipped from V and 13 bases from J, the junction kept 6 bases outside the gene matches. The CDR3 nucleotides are TGCAGTGCTAGAGGGGGACTAGCGGGAGCCCGACAGTTCTTC. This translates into CSARGGLAGARQFF.

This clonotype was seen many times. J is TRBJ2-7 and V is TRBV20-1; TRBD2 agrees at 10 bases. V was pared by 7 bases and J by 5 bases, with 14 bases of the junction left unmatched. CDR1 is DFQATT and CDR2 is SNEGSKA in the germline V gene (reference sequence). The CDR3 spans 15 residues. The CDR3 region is CSVSFGTSARDEQYF. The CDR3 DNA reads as TGCAGTGTTTCTTTTGGGACTAGCGCCCGGGACGAGCAGTACTTC.

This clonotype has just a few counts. CDR3 amino acids: CAISELQLAKETQYF. The CDR3, as DNA: TGTGCCATCAGTGAGCTACAACTAGCAAAAGAGACCCAGTACTTC. The V gene is TRBV10-3, the J gene TRBJ2-5; D is possibly TRBD2 (6 bases). Germline V lookup: CDR1 ENHRY, CDR2 SYGVKD. V dropped 2 bases and J dropped 3 bases, with 13 bases sitting between them. The CDR3 runs to 15 residues.

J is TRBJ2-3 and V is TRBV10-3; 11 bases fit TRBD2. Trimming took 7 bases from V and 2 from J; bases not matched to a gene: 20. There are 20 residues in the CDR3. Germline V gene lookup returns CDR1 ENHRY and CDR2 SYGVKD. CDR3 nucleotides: TGTGCCATCACTAAAGGGGGACTAGCGGAGATCTTGGGGCTCACAGATACGCAGTATTTT. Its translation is CAITKGGLAEILGLTDTQYF.

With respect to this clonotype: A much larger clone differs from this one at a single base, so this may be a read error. The CDR3 loop is CASSVGGGRNCEQYF. The DNA of the CDR3 is TGTGCCAGCAGCGTAGGAGGCGGCCGTAATTGCGAGCAGTACTTC. The chain uses TRBV9 and TRBJ2-7; D ambiguous. Germline loops: CDR1 SGDLS, CDR2 YYNGEE. The CDR3 covers 15 residues. V lost 0 bases, J lost 6 bases, and 16 bases lay in between.

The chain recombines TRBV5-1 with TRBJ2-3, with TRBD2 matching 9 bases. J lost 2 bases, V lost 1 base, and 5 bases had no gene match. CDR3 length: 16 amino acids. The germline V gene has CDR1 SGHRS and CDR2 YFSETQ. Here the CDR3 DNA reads TGCGCCAGCAGCTTGTCAGTAGCGGGAGCCACAGATACGCAGTATTTT. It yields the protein CASSLSVAGATDTQYF.

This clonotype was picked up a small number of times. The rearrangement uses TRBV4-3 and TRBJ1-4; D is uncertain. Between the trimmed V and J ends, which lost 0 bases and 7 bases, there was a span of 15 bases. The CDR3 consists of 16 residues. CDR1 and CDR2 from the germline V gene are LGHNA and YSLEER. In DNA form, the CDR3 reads TGCGCCAGCAGCCAAGATATGTCCCTCAGAGGTGAAAAACTGTTTTTT. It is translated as CASSQDMSLRGEKLFF.

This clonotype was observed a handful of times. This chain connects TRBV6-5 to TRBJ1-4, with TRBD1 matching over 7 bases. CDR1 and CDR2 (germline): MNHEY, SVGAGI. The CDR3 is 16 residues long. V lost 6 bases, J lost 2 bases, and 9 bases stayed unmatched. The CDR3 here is CASSYRPGQTNEKLFF. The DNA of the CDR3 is TGTGCCAGCAGCTATAGACCGGGACAGACTAATGAAAAACTGTTTTTT.

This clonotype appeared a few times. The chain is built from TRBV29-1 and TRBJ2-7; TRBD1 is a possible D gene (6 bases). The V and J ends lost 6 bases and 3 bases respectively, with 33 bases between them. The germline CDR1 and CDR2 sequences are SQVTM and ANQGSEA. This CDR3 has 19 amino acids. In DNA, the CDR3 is TGCAGCGTGTTCCACCCACCCTCTGCTGAGGACAGCGCCTTCTACGAGCAGTACTTC. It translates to CSVFHPPSAEDSAFYEQYF.

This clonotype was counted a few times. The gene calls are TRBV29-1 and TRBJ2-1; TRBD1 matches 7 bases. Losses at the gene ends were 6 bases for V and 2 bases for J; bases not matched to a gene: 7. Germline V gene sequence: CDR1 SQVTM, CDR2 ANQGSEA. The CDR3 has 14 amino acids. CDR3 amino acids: CSVDGTVAYNEQFF. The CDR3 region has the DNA TGCAGCGTCGACGGGACAGTCGCCTACAATGAGCAGTTCTTC.

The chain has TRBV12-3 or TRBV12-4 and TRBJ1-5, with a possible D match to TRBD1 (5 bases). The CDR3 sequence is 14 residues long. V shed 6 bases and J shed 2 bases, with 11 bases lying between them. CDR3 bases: TGTGCCAGCAGGGGGCGGATTGGCAATCAGCCCCAGCATTTT. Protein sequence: CASRGRIGNQPQHF.

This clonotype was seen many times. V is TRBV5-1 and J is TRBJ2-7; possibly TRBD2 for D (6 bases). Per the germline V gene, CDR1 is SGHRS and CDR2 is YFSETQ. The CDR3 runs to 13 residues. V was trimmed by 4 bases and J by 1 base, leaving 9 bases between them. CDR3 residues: CASSKGTSYEQYF. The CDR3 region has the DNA TGCGCCAGCAGCAAGGGGACTTCCTACGAGCAGTACTTC.

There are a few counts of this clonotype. CDR3 in amino acids: CASSTGRTHSEAFF. Here the CDR3 DNA reads TGTGCCAGCAGTACTGGACGGACACACAGTGAAGCTTTCTTT. The V and J genes are TRBV12-3 or TRBV12-4 and TRBJ1-1, with a possible D match to TRBD1 (5 bases). The CDR3 sequence is 14 residues long. Trimming shortened V by 5 bases and J by 7 bases, and 17 bases separated the two germline ends.

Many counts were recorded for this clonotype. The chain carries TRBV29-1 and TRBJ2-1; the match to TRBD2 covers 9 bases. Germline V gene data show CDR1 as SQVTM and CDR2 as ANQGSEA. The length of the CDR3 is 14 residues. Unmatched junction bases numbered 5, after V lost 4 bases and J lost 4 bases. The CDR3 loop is CSVAPTSGYNEQFF. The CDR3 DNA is TGCAGCGTTGCACCGACTAGCGGTTACAATGAGCAGTTCTTC.

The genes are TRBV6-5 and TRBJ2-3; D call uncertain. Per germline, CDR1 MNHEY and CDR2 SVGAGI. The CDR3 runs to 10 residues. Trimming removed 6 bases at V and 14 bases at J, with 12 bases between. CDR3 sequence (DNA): TGTGCCAGCAGCCTCCAGGTGCGGTATTTT. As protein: CASSLQVRYF.

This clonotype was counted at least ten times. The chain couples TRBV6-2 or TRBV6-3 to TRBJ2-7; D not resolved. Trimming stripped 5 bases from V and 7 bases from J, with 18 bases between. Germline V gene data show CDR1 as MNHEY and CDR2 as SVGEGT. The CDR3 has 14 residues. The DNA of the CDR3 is TGTGCCAGCAGTCCCCCCGGCCGGGCGCGGGAGCAGTACTTC. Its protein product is CASSPPGRAREQYF.

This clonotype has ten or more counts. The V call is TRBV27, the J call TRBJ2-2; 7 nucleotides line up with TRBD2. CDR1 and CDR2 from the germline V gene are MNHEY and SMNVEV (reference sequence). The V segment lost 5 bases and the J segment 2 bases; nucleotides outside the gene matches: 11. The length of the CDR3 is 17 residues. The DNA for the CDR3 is TGTGCCAGCAGTCCCAGGATGGCGGGAGACAACACCGGGGAGCTGTTTTTT. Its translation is CASSPRMAGDNTGELFF.